These 6 T cell receptor beta chains were sequenced from one sample in a study of blood T cells in healthy people across ages. Next came a second PCR, run for about 7 to 12 cycles, which used a sample-barcoded 5' primer along with a J-beta primer mix. TCRdb re-called the 5' RACE reads through MiXCR, storing one row per CDR3 protein. In the table there are about 730,000 distinct CDR3 sequences, roughly two fifths of which are singletons. Sequencing used blood. The receptor set was obtained from a woman aged 55-70 years in good health.

V usage is TRBV29-1 and J usage is TRBJ2-2; unclear D gene. The CDR3 is 10 amino acids. V was clipped by 4 bases and J by 6 bases, with 3 bases between them. Germline loops: CDR1 SQVTM, CDR2 ANQGSEA. CDR3 bases: TGCAGCGTTGCGTCCGGGGAGCTGTTTTTT. Its protein product is CSVASGELFF.

The V gene is TRBV20-1, the J gene TRBJ1-1; no firm D call. The CDR3 has 12 residues. CDR1 and CDR2 (germline): DFQATT, SNEGSKA (reference sequence). The CDR3 here is CGVREGSREAFF. The DNA for the CDR3 is TGCGGTGTCCGGGAAGGGTCACGGGAAGCTTTCTTT.

This clonotype appeared once. This rearrangement joins TRBV2 to TRBJ2-3; 10 bases match TRBD2. The CDR3 consists of 14 residues. Losses at the gene ends were 11 bases for V and 2 bases for J; bases not matched to a gene: 7. Germline values: CDR1 SNHLY, CDR2 FYNNEI. In DNA, the CDR3 is TGTGCCGGATGGACTAGCGGATACACAGATACGCAGTATTTT. This encodes CAGWTSGYTDTQYF.

J is TRBJ2-1 and V is TRBV5-6; D unresolved. Germline lookup yields CDR1 SGHDT and CDR2 YYEEEE. V was shortened by 4 bases and J by 10 bases, with 9 bases between the two germline ends. The CDR3 contains 11 residues. The CDR3 region has the DNA TGTGCCAGCAGCAAATACGACGAGCAGTTCTTC. The encoded protein is CASSKYDEQFF.

The chain links TRBV5-4 to TRBJ1-2; D might be TRBD1 (6 bases). The V gene lost 4 bases and the J gene lost 8 bases, with 24 bases spanning the gap. The germline gives CDR1 SGHNT, CDR2 YYREEE (reference sequence). There are 16 residues in the CDR3. DNA of the CDR3: TGTGCCAGCAGCCCCCATGGCGGGCAGGGGATGGGGGGCTACACCTTC. The encoded protein is CASSPHGGQGMGGYTF.

This clonotype was picked up a small number of times. V is TRBV7-9 and J is TRBJ2-5; the D is unclear. In germline, CDR1 is SEHNR, CDR2 FQNEAQ (reference sequence). The CDR3 contains 14 residues. The ends were cut back, 2 bases at V and 0 bases at J, with 7 bases in the middle. DNA for the CDR3: TGTGCCAGCAGCTTAATGGTCAACCAAGAGACCCAGTACTTC. It is translated as CASSLMVNQETQYF.